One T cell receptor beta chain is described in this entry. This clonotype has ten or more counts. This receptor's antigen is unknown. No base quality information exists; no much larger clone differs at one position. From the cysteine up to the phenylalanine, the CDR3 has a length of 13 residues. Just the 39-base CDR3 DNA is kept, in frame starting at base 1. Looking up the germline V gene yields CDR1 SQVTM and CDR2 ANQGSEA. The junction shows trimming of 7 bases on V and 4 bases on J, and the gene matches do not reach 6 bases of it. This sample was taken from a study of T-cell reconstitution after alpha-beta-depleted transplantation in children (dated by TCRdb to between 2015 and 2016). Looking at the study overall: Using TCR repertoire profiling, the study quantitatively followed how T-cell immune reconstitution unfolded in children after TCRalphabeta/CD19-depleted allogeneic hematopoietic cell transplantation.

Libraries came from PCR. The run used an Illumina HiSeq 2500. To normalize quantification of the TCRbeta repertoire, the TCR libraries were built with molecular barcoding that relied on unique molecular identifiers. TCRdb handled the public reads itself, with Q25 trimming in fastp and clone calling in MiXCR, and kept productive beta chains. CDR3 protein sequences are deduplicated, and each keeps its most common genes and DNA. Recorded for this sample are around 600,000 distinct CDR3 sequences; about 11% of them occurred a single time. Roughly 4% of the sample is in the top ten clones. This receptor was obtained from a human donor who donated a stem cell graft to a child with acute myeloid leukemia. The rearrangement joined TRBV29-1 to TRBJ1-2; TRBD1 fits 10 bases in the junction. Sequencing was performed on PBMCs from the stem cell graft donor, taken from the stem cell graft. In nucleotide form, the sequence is TGCAGCGCCTCCGGGACAGGGGCCTATGGCTACACCTTC. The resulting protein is CSASGTGAYGYTF.